The 3 T cell receptor beta chains below all came from one sample that was sequenced in a study of early T cells in non-severe SARS-CoV-2 infection. Each CDR3 protein is one row after TCRdb ran MiXCR on the 5' RACE reads. The data show roughly 80,000 distinct CDR3 sequences, roughly 6% seen once. The specimen sequenced was whole blood. Receptor source: an adult who was a healthcare worker with PCR-confirmed SARS-CoV-2 infection or an uninfected control (not recorded which).

The rearrangement uses TRBV29-1 and TRBJ1-3; D is undetermined. The CDR3 is 11 amino acids. The V end was cut by 8 bases, the J end by 3 bases, with 8 bases between. Germline V gene data show CDR1 as SQVTM and CDR2 as ANQGSEA. This CDR3 is CSSVSGNTIYF. The DNA for the CDR3 is TGCAGCTCCGTCAGTGGAAACACCATATATTTT. Full variable domain (outside the CDR3, taken from reference TRBV29-1 and TRBJ1-3): SAVISQKPSRDICQRGTSLTIQCQVDSQVTMMFWYRQQPGQSLTLIATANQGSEATYESGFVIDKFPISRPNLTFSTLTVSNMSPEDSSIYLCSSVSGNTIYFGEGSWLTVV.

In this sample, this clonotype turned up many times. This chain joins TRBV6-1 and TRBJ2-7, with 7 nucleotides matching TRBD1. With 6 bases clipped from V and 2 bases from J, the junction kept 10 bases outside the gene matches. Germline assignment: CDR1 MNHNS and CDR2 SASEGT. This CDR3 is built from 15 residues. CDR3: CASRVGQVVPYEQYF. The CDR3 DNA follows: TGTGCCAGCAGGGTAGGACAGGTCGTCCCCTACGAGCAGTACTTC.

The table lists this clonotype with many counts. The chain employs TRBV15 and TRBJ2-7, with TRBD2 matching over 9 bases. The CDR3 length is 13 residues. Germline CDR1 and CDR2: LNHNV and YYDKDF (reference sequence). The V segment lost 6 bases and the J segment 6 bases; nucleotides outside the gene matches: 6. For the CDR3, the DNA is TGTGCCACCAGAACTAGCGGGTTAAGCGAGCAGTACTTC. This translates into CATRTSGLSEQYF.